These 29 T cell receptor beta chains came from one sample sequenced in a study of blood T cell repertoires in COVID-19. TCRdb's table, derived via immunoSEQ multiplex PCR, lists solely in-frame clones and lacks some. The table lists 130,000 to 150,000 clones, less than 90% of them singletons, with 5.5% in the top ten. The sample comprised PBMCs or T cells enriched from blood (not recorded which). Receptors were obtained from a man in his forties with acute COVID-19.

The chain is built from TRBV21-1 and TRBJ2-2; TRBD2, the table's D call, lacks a check against the DNA. TRBV21-1 is shown as a pseudogene. The CDR3 is 15 amino acids. The CDR3 DNA is TGTGCCAGCAGCAACTACGGGACTAGCGACAGGGAGCTGTTTTTT. Translation gives CASSNYGTSDRELFF.

V is TRBV5-1 and J is TRBJ2-2, with D unresolved. Trimming stripped 0 bases from V and 2 bases from J, with 11 bases between. This CDR3 region has 16 residues. CDR1 is SGHRS, CDR2 YFSETQ, per germline. CDR3 loop: CASSLVRQANTGELFF. Written as DNA, the CDR3 is TGCGCCAGCAGCTTGGTACGCCAGGCCAACACCGGGGAGCTGTTTTTT. The variable domain in full, completed from reference TRBV5-1 and TRBJ2-2, reads KAGVTQTPRYLIKTRGQQVTLSCSPISGHRSVSWYQQTPGQGLQFLFEYFSETQRNKGNFPGRFSGRQFSNSRSEMNVSTLELGDSALYLCASSLVRQANTGELFFGEGSRLTVL.

This sequence joins TRBV3-1 (or the pseudogene TRBV3-2) and TRBJ2-1, with a weak D call TRBD2 (7 bases). This CDR3 has 14 residues. Trimming took 3 bases from V and 5 from J, leaving 11 bases between them. The germline gives CDR1 LGHDT, CDR2 YNNKEL (reference sequence). The CDR3 is CASSQRGRDNEQFF. The CDR3 coding sequence is TGTGCCAGCAGCCAGAGGGGGAGGGACAATGAGCAGTTCTTC.

The rearrangement links TRBV19 to TRBJ2-1; the match to TRBD2 covers 12 bases. This CDR3 contains 23 residues. Per the germline V gene, CDR1 is LNHDA and CDR2 is SQIVND (reference sequence). J was trimmed by 0 bases and V by 4 bases; bases with no gene match: 22. Here the CDR3 reads CASSTATEPKGLAGGGSYNEQFF. CDR3 sequence (DNA): TGTGCCAGTAGTACCGCCACGGAACCCAAGGGACTAGCGGGTGGCGGCTCCTACAATGAGCAGTTCTTC.

The chain uses TRBV4-3 and TRBJ2-7; 10 bases agree with TRBD1. CDR1 is LGHNA, CDR2 YSLEER, per germline. The V gene end was trimmed by 4 bases and the J gene end by 2 bases; junction bases not matched to a gene: 5. This CDR3 has 15 residues. For the CDR3, the DNA is TGCGCCAGCAGCCCCGCCGGGACAGGGGCCTACGAGCAGTACTTC. Translated: CASSPAGTGAYEQYF.

J is TRBJ1-5 and V is TRBV4-3; TRBD1 matches at 9 bases. Germline V lookup: CDR1 LGHNA, CDR2 YSLEER. The V gene end was trimmed by 0 bases and the J gene end by 7 bases; junction bases not matched to a gene: 1. CDR3 size: 14 residues. CDR3 region: CASSQETGGQPQHF. The CDR3 nucleotides read TGCGCCAGCAGCCAAGAGACAGGGGGACAGCCCCAGCATTTT.

V gene TRBV7-9 combines with J gene TRBJ2-5, with a tentative D call TRBD1 (7 bases). Germline V gives CDR1 SEHNR, CDR2 FQNEAQ (reference sequence). CDR3 length equals 13 residues. CDR3 region: CAGGWGAGETQYF. The CDR3 DNA is TGTGCAGGGGGCTGGGGGGCAGGAGAGACCCAGTACTTC.

The chain has TRBV4-3 and TRBJ2-2; 7 nucleotides match TRBD1. Germline V CDR1 and CDR2: LGHNA, YSLEER. This CDR3 contains 16 residues. V lost 4 bases to trimming and J lost 1 base; unmatched junction nucleotides: 6. CDR3 sequence: CASSPGQALNTGELFF. CDR3 bases: TGCGCCAGCAGCCCCGGACAGGCCCTGAACACCGGGGAGCTGTTTTTT.

The chain combines TRBV7-2 with TRBJ2-2, with 8 bases identical to TRBD2. The CDR3 contains 17 residues. J gave up 4 bases and V 10 bases, and 17 bases lay outside the gene matches. Germline assignment: CDR1 SGHTA and CDR2 FQGNSA. The CDR3 coding sequence is TGTGCCACCCCCCGGGCCCAGGCGGGGGGCACCACCGGGGAGCTGTTTTTT. It is translated as CATPRAQAGGTTGELFF.

This sequence joins TRBV15 and TRBJ1-4; 10 positions match TRBD1. In germline, CDR1 is LNHNV, CDR2 YYDKDF (reference sequence). This CDR3 comprises 19 residues. V was clipped by 0 bases and J by 7 bases; unmatched bases: 14. The CDR3 sequence is CATSRDGTGDWSSREKLFF. The CDR3 DNA reads as TGTGCCACCAGCAGAGATGGGACAGGGGATTGGTCGTCGCGTGAAAAACTGTTTTTT.

The chain combines TRBV28 with TRBJ2-7; 8 bases are a match to TRBD1. V trimming: 1 base; J trimming: 1 base; junction bases outside the gene matches: 3. The germline V gene encodes CDR1 MDHEN and CDR2 SYDVKM. The CDR3 totals 15 residues. CDR3 coding DNA: TGTGCCAGCAGTTTATTCGGGGACAGGTCCTACGAGCAGTACTTC. It yields the protein CASSLFGDRSYEQYF.

The V call is TRBV19, the J call TRBJ2-6, with D possibly TRBD1 on 5 matching bases. V lost 6 bases and J lost 2, with 11 bases in between. Germline CDR1 LNHDA, CDR2 SQIVND (reference sequence). This CDR3 has 15 amino acids. This CDR3 is CASSREKAGANVLTF. The CDR3 DNA sequence: TGTGCCAGTAGCAGGGAAAAGGCTGGGGCCAACGTCCTGACTTTC.

The CDR3 here is CASSHRDRAEAFF. The CDR3 DNA reads as TGTGCCAGCAGCCACCGGGATCGGGCTGAAGCTTTCTTT. This sequence joins TRBV3-1 (or the pseudogene TRBV3-2) and TRBJ1-1; D gene uncertain. The ends were cut back, 3 bases at V and 6 bases at J, with 11 bases in the middle. Germline CDR1 is LGHDT and CDR2 is YNNKEL (reference sequence). This CDR3 comprises 13 residues.

V usage is TRBV7-2 and J usage is TRBJ2-1, with D unclear. Looked up from germline, CDR1 is SGHTA and CDR2 is FQGNSA. The germline V and J ends were trimmed by 5 bases and 9 bases, with 20 bases remaining between them. This CDR3 has 15 amino acids. The CDR3 sequence is CASSLLLGSPGEQFF. CDR3 DNA: TGTGCCAGCAGCCTCCTCTTGGGTTCGCCAGGTGAGCAGTTCTTC.

The gene calls are TRBV3-1 (or the pseudogene TRBV3-2) and TRBJ2-5; weak D call: TRBD2 (5 bases). CDR3 size: 13 residues. The germline gives CDR1 LGHDT, CDR2 YNNKEL (reference sequence). Trimming shortened V by 3 bases and J by 1 base, and 6 bases separated the two germline ends. CDR3 in amino acids: CASSQAGQETQYF. CDR3 nucleotides: TGTGCCAGCAGCCAGGCGGGCCAAGAGACCCAGTACTTC.

This sequence joins TRBV28 and TRBJ1-1; TRBD1 is a possible D gene (6 bases). Germline V gene data show CDR1 as MDHEN and CDR2 as SYDVKM. This CDR3 is built from 15 residues. Trimming took off 5 bases at V and 2 bases at J, with 15 bases between the two ends. CDR3 loop: CASSPITGHNTEAFF. In DNA form, the CDR3 reads TGTGCCAGCAGTCCTATCACAGGGCATAACACTGAAGCTTTCTTT.

The V and J genes are TRBV6-2 or TRBV6-3 and TRBJ2-4; no firm D call. The CDR3 consists of 15 residues. With 5 bases removed from V and 2 bases from J, the gap between germline ends came to 13 bases. Per germline, CDR1 MNHEY and CDR2 SVGEGT. This CDR3 is CASSPSSVSKNIQYF. In DNA, the CDR3 is TGTGCCAGCAGTCCCTCCAGTGTCTCCAAAAACATTCAGTACTTC.

The J gene is TRBJ2-1, the V gene TRBV30; 15 positions match TRBD2. Germline V gives CDR1 GTSNPN, CDR2 SVGIG (reference sequence). The J segment lost 4 bases and the V segment lost 4 bases, leaving 5 bases of the junction unmatched. The CDR3 contains 16 residues. CDR3 loop: CAWKGLAGGIYNEQFF. The CDR3 DNA sequence: TGTGCCTGGAAAGGACTAGCGGGAGGGATTTACAATGAGCAGTTCTTC.

This clone was counted once. The chain recombines TRBV6-5 with TRBJ2-2, with D possibly being TRBD2 (6 bases). With 6 bases removed from V and 7 bases from J, the gap between germline ends came to 9 bases. This CDR3 region has 12 residues. CDR1 and CDR2 from the germline V gene are MNHEY and SVGAGI. CDR3 residues: CASRPGGGELFF. The CDR3 DNA sequence: TGTGCCAGCAGACCCGGGGGCGGGGAGCTGTTTTTT.

The gene calls are TRBV6-4 and TRBJ2-1; 16 nucleotides match TRBD2. Germline values: CDR1 MRHNA, CDR2 SNTAGT. The V gene end was trimmed by 6 bases and the J gene end by 2 bases; junction bases not matched to a gene: 1. The CDR3 length is 16 residues. The CDR3 nucleotides read TGTGCCAGCAGCGGGACTAGCGGGAGGGCCTACAATGAGCAGTTCTTC. Translation gives CASSGTSGRAYNEQFF.

The rearrangement uses TRBV29-1 and TRBJ1-2; 7 positions agree with TRBD1. In germline, CDR1 is SQVTM, CDR2 ANQGSEA. CDR3 length: 16 residues. The V gene end was trimmed by 8 bases and the J gene end by 1 base; junction bases not matched to a gene: 16. The CDR3 DNA sequence: TGCAGCACGGATTTTCCGGGACAGACCTATAACTATGGCTACACCTTC. Translation gives CSTDFPGQTYNYGYTF.

This clone was seen many times. The chain employs TRBV7-6 and TRBJ2-2; TRBD1 aligns across 11 bases. Germline assignment: CDR1 SGHVS and CDR2 FNYEAQ. The CDR3 is 18 amino acids. V lost 5 bases and J lost 7; bases outside the gene matches: 15. The CDR3 region has the DNA TGTGCCAGCAGCCCCGGGCCACCGGGACAGGGGGTTGTCGGGGAGCTGTTTTTT. Amino acids: CASSPGPPGQGVVGELFF.

This clone has just a few counts. This chain joins TRBV19 and TRBJ2-2; D is undetermined. Trimming stripped 4 bases from V and 0 bases from J, with 9 bases between. Germline V lookup: CDR1 LNHDA, CDR2 SQIVND (reference sequence). The CDR3 runs to 15 residues. CDR3 residues: CASSTRVANTGELFF. CDR3 DNA: TGTGCCAGTAGTACCCGGGTCGCGAACACCGGGGAGCTGTTTTTT.

J is TRBJ2-7 and V is TRBV29-1, with 12 bases fitting TRBD1. The CDR3 totals 13 residues. With 6 bases clipped from V and 6 bases from J, the junction kept 6 bases outside the gene matches. Per the germline V gene, CDR1 is SQVTM and CDR2 is ANQGSEA. DNA for the CDR3: TGCAGCGTCACCGGGACAGGGGGCGGCGAGCAGTACTTC. The encoded protein is CSVTGTGGGEQYF.

V is TRBV18 and J is TRBJ2-1, with 13 bases fitting TRBD2. Trimming took 4 bases from V and 0 from J; bases not matched to a gene: 3. This CDR3 is 17 amino acids long. The germline V gene encodes CDR1 KGHSH and CDR2 LQKENI. The CDR3, as DNA: TGTGCCAGCTCACAACGGACTAGCGGGAGCTCCTACAATGAGCAGTTCTTC. The encoded protein is CASSQRTSGSSYNEQFF.

The rearrangement links TRBV7-2 to TRBJ2-1, with unresolved D. Germline CDR1 reads SGHTA; CDR2 reads FQGNSA. The V end lost 6 bases, the J end lost 0 bases, and 12 bases lay between the germline ends. The CDR3 loop spans 15 amino acids. The CDR3, as DNA: TGTGCCAGCAGTCGTGACTCGAGCTCCTACAATGAGCAGTTCTTC. Translated: CASSRDSSSYNEQFF.

V is TRBV18 and J is TRBJ2-7; 8 bases fit TRBD1. This CDR3 comprises 15 residues. The junction had 7 bases not matched to a gene; V was cut back by 5 bases and J by 1 base. The germline V gene has CDR1 KGHSH and CDR2 LQKENI. In nucleotides, the CDR3 is TGTGCCAGCTCAGAGGGGACAGGTCTTTCCTACGAGCAGTACTTC. Its translation: CASSEGTGLSYEQYF.

The V gene is TRBV7-2, the J gene TRBJ2-7; a weak D match, TRBD1 (6 bases). Trimming removed 3 bases from V and 7 bases from J, with 13 bases in between. The CDR3 runs to 13 residues. The germline CDR1 and CDR2 sequences are SGHTA and FQGNSA. Here the CDR3 reads CASSFGQTGEQYF. The CDR3 DNA sequence: TGTGCCAGCAGCTTTGGACAGACTGGGGAGCAGTACTTC.

In this sample, this clone turned up once. V and J are TRBV18 and TRBJ2-1; the match to TRBD2 covers 12 bases. The CDR3 is 15 residues long. The ends lost 5 bases at V and 7 bases at J; junction bases unmatched: 6. The germline gives CDR1 KGHSH, CDR2 LQKENI. The DNA for the CDR3 is TGTGCCAGCTCAACTAGCGGGGGGTATGGAAATGAGCAGTTCTTC. Translated: CASSTSGGYGNEQFF.